The rows below give T cell receptor beta chains drawn from one sample of a study of radiotherapy plus CTLA-4 blockade in lung cancer. The protocol was immunoSEQ multiplex PCR, while the TCRdb copy is restricted to in-frame clones and leaves out a portion. The sample has roughly 120,000 clones, more than 75% seen once; the top ten hold 2.5% to 3.5%. The specimen was peripheral blood, collected from a patient treated with radiotherapy plus ipilimumab. Receptors originate from a human donor with non-small cell lung cancer that progressed on radiotherapy plus ipilimumab. Some clones in this sample may be carry-over from other donors' samples. Each CDR3 is given with its conserved first and last residue.

>TRBV5-1|TRBJ1-4
CASSLGDEKLFF
>TRBV7-3|TRBJ2-7
CASSFGGGEQYF
>TRBV28|TRBJ2-7
CARSRDSTYEQYF
>TRBV6-1|TRBJ1-6
CASSRQGTDSPLHF
>TRBV6-1|TRBJ2-3
CASSVRRGTSYTQYF
>TRBV18|TRBJ1-1
CASSPGGLLYTEAFF
>TRBV19|TRBJ2-3
CASSNRGTRSTDTQYF
>TRBV12-5|TRBJ2-5
CASGLGGLGAVETQYF
>TRBV11-2|TRBJ2-5
CASSFLHQETQYF
>TRBV6-5|TRBJ1-2
CASRQGAHGSYTF
>TRBV11-1|TRBJ2-5
CASSPGLAGAMETQYF
>TRBV5-5|TRBJ2-2
CASEIAVNTGELFF
>TRBV4-3|TRBJ2-7
CASSQDLNLPGYEQYF
>TRBV5-1|TRBJ1-4
CASSLTSNEKLFF
>TRBV2|TRBJ1-5
CASSFGHPISNQPQHF
>TRBV28|TRBJ1-5
CASSIPTGGEQPQHF
>TRBV12-5|TRBJ2-7
CASGLGRSYEQYF
>TRBV4-2|TRBJ2-6
CASSLSTGGLTGANVLTF
>TRBV28|TRBJ2-7
CASSLVSGTYEQYF
>TRBV7-9|TRBJ2-6
CASSQAGTSGANVLTF
>TRBV10-3|TRBJ2-1
CAIKSYLADSYNEQFF
>TRBV5-1|TRBJ2-5
CASSLGGIQETQYF
>TRBV27|TRBJ2-4
CASSLTAGEVQYF
>TRBV6-5|TRBJ2-3
CASRNFDRTHPQYF
>TRBV6-6|TRBJ1-1
CASSYSGGNTEAFF
>TRBV15|TRBJ2-6
CATSKASEGGAGANVLTF
>TRBV9|TRBJ2-3
CASGPFQGGFADTQYF
>TRBV7-2|TRBJ1-6
CASSLEGTTGSPLHF
>TRBV29-1|TRBJ2-7
CSGRAGTSTSYEQYF
>TRBV7-3|TRBJ1-3
CASSPFGRNTIYF
>TRBV5-1|TRBJ1-1
CASSPQGPLHTEAFF
>TRBV6-6|TRBJ2-4
CASSYGDRLAKNIQYF
>TRBV29-1|TRBJ2-5
CSGMDRPIKETQYF
>TRBV5-4|TRBJ2-5
CASSLAGGYNGETQYF